A selection of T cell receptor beta chains follows, all from one sample in a study of CD8 T cells in Susac syndrome. TCRdb reprocessed the immunoSEQ multiplex PCR reads with MiXCR, giving one entry per CDR3 protein. The sample holds around 150,000 distinct CDR3 sequences, around 95% seen once. The sequencing input was CD4+ T cells from PBMCs. These receptors came from a human donor in good health. CDR3s include the opening cysteine and the closing phenylalanine or tryptophan. A D gene is named only where the DNA matches it firmly. Some rows have no size entry. The others give once, few or many, or a class for an expanded clone.

v_call	clone_size	d_call	j_call	cdr3_aa	cdr3_nt
TRBV5-1	.	.	TRBJ2-7	CASSLGPSGEQYF	TGCGCCAGCAGCCTAGGGCCCTCGGGGGAGCAGTACTTC
TRBV20-1	.	.	TRBJ2-2	CRPRGPSGELFF	TGCAGACCCAGGGGACCTTCCGGGGAGCTGTTTTTT
TRBV30	.	.	TRBJ2-2	CAWSGGATGELFF	TGTGCCTGGAGTGGTGGAGCGACCGGGGAGCTGTTTTTT
TRBV20-1	.	.	TRBJ2-7	CSARVGTAYEQYF	TGCAGTGCTAGAGTGGGCACGGCCTACGAGCAGTACTTC
TRBV7-8	.	.	TRBJ2-7	CASSRGQGAYEQYF	TGTGCCAGCAGCCGAGGGCAGGGAGCCTACGAGCAGTACTTC
TRBV6-5	.	TRBD1	TRBJ1-2	CASMTGGASGYTF	TGTGCCAGCATGACAGGGGGCGCCTCTGGCTACACCTTC
TRBV4-1	.	.	TRBJ2-5	CASSQEGRAGETQYF	TGCGCCAGCAGCCAAGAGGGGCGAGCGGGAGAGACCCAGTACTTC
TRBV20-1	.	.	TRBJ2-7	CSASRGRGYSSYEQYF	TGCAGTGCTAGTAGGGGTCGGGGGTATAGCTCCTACGAGCAGTACTTC
TRBV9	.	TRBD2	TRBJ2-3	CASSLGDGGAGDTQYF	TGTGCCAGCTCCCTGGGGGACGGGGGGGCCGGGGATACGCAGTATTTT
TRBV29-1	.	.	TRBJ2-3	CSVGSASTDTQYF	TGCAGCGTTGGGAGTGCTAGCACAGATACGCAGTATTTT
TRBV2	.	TRBD1	TRBJ1-3	CASSVSRGLGNTIYF	TGTGCCAGCAGCGTTAGCAGGGGGCTAGGAAACACCATATATTTT
TRBV7-9	.	.	TRBJ2-4	CATLPGDGKNIQYF	TGTGCCACCCTCCCCGGGGACGGGAAAAACATTCAGTACTTC
TRBV20-1	.	.	TRBJ2-3	CSARGGSGSTDTQYF	TGCAGTGCTAGAGGTGGTAGCGGTAGCACAGATACGCAGTATTTT
TRBV5-1	few	.	TRBJ1-1	CASSLAGSENTEAFF	TGCGCCAGCAGCTTGGCGGGGTCAGAGAACACTGAAGCTTTCTTT
TRBV12-3/TRBV12-4	.	TRBD2	TRBJ2-2	CAAGYTGELFF	TGTGCAGCGGGGTACACCGGGGAGCTGTTTTTT